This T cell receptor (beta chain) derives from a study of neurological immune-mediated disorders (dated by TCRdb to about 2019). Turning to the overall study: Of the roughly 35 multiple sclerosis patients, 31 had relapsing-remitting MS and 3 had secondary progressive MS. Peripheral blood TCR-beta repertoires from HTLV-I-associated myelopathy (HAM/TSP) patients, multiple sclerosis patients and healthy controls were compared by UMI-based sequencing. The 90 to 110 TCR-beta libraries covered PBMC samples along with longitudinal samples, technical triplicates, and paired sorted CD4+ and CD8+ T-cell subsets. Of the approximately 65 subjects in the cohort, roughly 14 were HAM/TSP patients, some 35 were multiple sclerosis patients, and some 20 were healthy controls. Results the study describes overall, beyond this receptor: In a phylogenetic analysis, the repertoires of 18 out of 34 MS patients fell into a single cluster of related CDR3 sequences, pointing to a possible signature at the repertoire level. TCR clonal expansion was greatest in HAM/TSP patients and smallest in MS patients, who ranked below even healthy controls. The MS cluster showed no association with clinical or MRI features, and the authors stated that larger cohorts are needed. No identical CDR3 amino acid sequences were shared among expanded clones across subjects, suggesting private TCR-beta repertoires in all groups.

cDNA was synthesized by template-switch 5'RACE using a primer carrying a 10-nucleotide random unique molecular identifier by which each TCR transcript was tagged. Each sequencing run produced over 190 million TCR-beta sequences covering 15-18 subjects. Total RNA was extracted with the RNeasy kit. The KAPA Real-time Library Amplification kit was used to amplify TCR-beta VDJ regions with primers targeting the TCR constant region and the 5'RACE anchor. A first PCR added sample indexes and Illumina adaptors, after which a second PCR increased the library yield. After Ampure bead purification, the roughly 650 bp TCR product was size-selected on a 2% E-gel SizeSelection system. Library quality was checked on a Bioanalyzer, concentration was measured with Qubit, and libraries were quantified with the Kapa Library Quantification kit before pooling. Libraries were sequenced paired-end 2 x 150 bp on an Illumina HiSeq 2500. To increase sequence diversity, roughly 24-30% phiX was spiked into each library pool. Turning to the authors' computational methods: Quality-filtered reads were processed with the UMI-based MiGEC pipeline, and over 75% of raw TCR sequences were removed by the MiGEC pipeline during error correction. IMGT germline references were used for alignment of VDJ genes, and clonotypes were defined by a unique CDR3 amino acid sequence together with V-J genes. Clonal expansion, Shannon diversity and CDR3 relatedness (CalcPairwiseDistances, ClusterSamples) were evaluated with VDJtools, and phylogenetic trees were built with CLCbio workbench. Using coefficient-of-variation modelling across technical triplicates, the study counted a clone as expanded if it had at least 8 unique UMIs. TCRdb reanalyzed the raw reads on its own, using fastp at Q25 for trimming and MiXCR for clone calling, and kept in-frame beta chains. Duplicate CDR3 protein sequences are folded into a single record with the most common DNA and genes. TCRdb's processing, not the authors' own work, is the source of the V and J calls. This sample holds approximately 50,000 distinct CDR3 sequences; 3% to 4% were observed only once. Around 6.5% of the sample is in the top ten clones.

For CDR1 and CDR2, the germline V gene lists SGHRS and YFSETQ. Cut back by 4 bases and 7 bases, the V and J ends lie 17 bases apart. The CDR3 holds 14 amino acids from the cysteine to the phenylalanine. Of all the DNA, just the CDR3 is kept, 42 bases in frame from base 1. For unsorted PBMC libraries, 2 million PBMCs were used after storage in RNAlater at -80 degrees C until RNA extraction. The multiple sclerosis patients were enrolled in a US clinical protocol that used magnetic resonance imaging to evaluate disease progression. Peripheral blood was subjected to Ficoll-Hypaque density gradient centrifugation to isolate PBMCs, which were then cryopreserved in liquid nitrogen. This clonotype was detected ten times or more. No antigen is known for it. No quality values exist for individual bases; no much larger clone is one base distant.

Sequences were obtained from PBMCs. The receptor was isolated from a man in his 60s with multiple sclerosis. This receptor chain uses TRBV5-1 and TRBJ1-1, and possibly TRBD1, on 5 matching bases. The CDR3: CASSRGTAGGEAFF. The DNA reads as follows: TGCGCCAGCAGCCGAGGGACGGCGGGCGGTGAAGCTTTCTTT.